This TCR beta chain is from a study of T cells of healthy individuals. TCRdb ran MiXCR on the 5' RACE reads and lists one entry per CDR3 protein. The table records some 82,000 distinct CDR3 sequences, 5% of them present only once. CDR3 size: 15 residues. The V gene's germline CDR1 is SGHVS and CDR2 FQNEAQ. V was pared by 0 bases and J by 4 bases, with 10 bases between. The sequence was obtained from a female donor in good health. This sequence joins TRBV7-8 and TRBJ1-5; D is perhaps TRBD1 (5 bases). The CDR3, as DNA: TGTGCCAGCAGCTTAGCTAGACAGCCTAATCAGCCCCAGCATTTT. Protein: CASSLARQPNQPQHF.